The 21 T cell receptor beta chains listed next were all sequenced from one sample in a study of early T cells in non-severe SARS-CoV-2 infection. TCRdb independently ran MiXCR on the 5' RACE reads; one entry per CDR3 protein. Among just under 60,000 distinct CDR3 sequences listed, approximately 9% were seen once. The sequenced material came from whole blood. The receptor set was obtained from an adult who was a healthcare worker with PCR-confirmed SARS-CoV-2 infection or an uninfected control (not recorded which).

The J gene is TRBJ2-7, the V gene TRBV7-2; 7 bases line up with TRBD1. V lost 6 bases and J lost 2; bases outside the gene matches: 10. The length of the CDR3 is 15 residues. Germline values: CDR1 SGHTA, CDR2 FQGNSA. The CDR3 sequence: CASSSSGTETYEQYF. The DNA of the CDR3 is TGTGCCAGCAGTTCATCCGGGACAGAGACCTACGAGCAGTACTTC.

At least ten counts were recorded for this clonotype. V is TRBV19 and J is TRBJ2-2; TRBD2 agrees at 12 bases. Trimming cost V 5 bases and J 5 bases; bases outside gene matches: 6. Germline assignment: CDR1 LNHDA and CDR2 SQIVND (reference sequence). This CDR3 is 16 amino acids long. The CDR3 nucleotides are TGTGCCAGTAGTCCGACTAGCGGGAGTGGTACCGGGGAGCTGTTTTTT. This translates into CASSPTSGSGTGELFF.

This clonotype turned up a few times. The rearrangement links TRBV6-1 to TRBJ2-7, with a weak D call TRBD2 (5 bases). Per germline, CDR1 MNHNS and CDR2 SASEGT. The V end lost 4 bases, the J end lost 3 bases, and 16 bases lay between the germline ends. This CDR3 has 15 amino acids. CDR3 in DNA: TGTGCCAGCAGTGCTCTAAGCGGAGGAAGCTACGAGCAGTACTTC. It codes for CASSALSGGSYEQYF.

This clonotype was observed many times. The V call is TRBV6-2 or TRBV6-3, the J call TRBJ2-1; TRBD1 or TRBD2 may be the D gene (5 bases each). The CDR3 loop spans 13 amino acids. CDR1 and CDR2 (germline): MNHEY, SVGEGT. V lost 11 bases, J lost 5 bases, and 16 bases lay in between. In DNA, the CDR3 is TGTGCCGGACGCCGGGACCCGGACAATGAGCAGTTCTTC. As protein: CAGRRDPDNEQFF.

This clonotype was detected many times. V gene TRBV5-4 combines with J gene TRBJ2-1, with D uncertain. Germline lookup yields CDR1 SGHNT and CDR2 YYREEE (reference sequence). The CDR3 length is 14 residues. Trimming took 3 bases from V and 7 from J, leaving 14 bases between them. CDR3 protein: CASSSGPTGNEQFF. In nucleotides, the CDR3 is TGTGCCAGCAGCTCCGGACCGACTGGTAATGAGCAGTTCTTC.

This clonotype was picked up many times. The rearrangement joins TRBV28 to TRBJ1-1; D not resolved. Germline V gene data show CDR1 as MDHEN and CDR2 as SYDVKM. Trimming took off 6 bases at V and 0 bases at J, with 26 bases between the two ends. The CDR3 consists of 19 residues. CDR3 protein: CASRFPGFGGSGLNTEAFF. CDR3 bases: TGTGCCAGCAGGTTCCCTGGATTTGGCGGATCCGGATTGAACACTGAAGCTTTCTTT.

This clonotype was seen repeatedly, ten times or more. This chain connects TRBV20-1 to TRBJ2-1, with TRBD2 matching over 12 bases. The germline V gene has CDR1 DFQATT and CDR2 SNEGSKA (reference sequence). With V trimmed by 6 bases and J by 3 bases, 9 bases remained unmatched. The CDR3 length is 16 residues. DNA for the CDR3: TGCAGTGCCAGACTAGCGGGAGCGAAAATCTACAATGAGCAGTTCTTC. It specifies CSARLAGAKIYNEQFF.

The sample holds a few counts of this clonotype. The chain combines TRBV7-9 with TRBJ2-5; a weak D match, TRBD1 (5 bases). Between the trimmed V and J ends, which lost 5 bases and 5 bases, there was a span of 18 bases. The CDR3 covers 15 residues. Germline CDR1 is SEHNR and CDR2 is FQNEAQ (reference sequence). The CDR3 is CASSPWGGSLETQYF. CDR3 bases: TGTGCCAGCAGCCCTTGGGGCGGCTCCCTGGAGACCCAGTACTTC.

V gene TRBV7-2 combines with J gene TRBJ2-7, with D hard to call. The V gene lost 3 bases and the J gene lost 5 bases, with 8 bases spanning the gap. Germline V gives CDR1 SGHTA, CDR2 FQGNSA. This CDR3 spans 12 amino acids. The CDR3 coding sequence is TGTGCCAGCAGCTTTACCTGGAACGAGCAGTACTTC. Translated, it gives CASSFTWNEQYF.

This clonotype was seen repeatedly, ten times or more. The J gene is TRBJ1-1, the V gene TRBV3-1; the match to TRBD1 covers 7 bases. CDR1 and CDR2 (germline): LGHDT, YNNKEL (reference sequence). The CDR3 has 13 residues. V dropped 2 bases and J dropped 7; count of bases not matched to a gene: 4. CDR3 region: CASSQWGTDEAFF. The CDR3 nucleotides read TGTGCCAGCAGCCAATGGGGGACAGATGAAGCTTTCTTT.

The chain combines TRBV30 with TRBJ1-2, with D hard to call. V lost 4 bases to trimming and J lost 3 bases, with 9 bases between them. Per the germline V gene, CDR1 is GTSNPN and CDR2 is SVGIG (reference sequence). The CDR3 totals 12 residues. CDR3 sequence: CAWKVGYYGYTF. The DNA for the CDR3 is TGTGCCTGGAAAGTGGGCTACTATGGCTACACCTTC.

About this clonotype: The germline gene is not matched at one end of the junction; a read error may be the cause. The rearrangement links TRBV10-2 to TRBJ2-1, with D uncertain. The CDR3 covers 12 residues. Germline V gene sequence: CDR1 WSHSY, CDR2 SAAADI. This chain's CDR3 is CAGSVPLGEQFF. CDR3 in DNA: TGCGCCGGCAGTGTTCCATTGGGTGAGCAGTTCTTC.

The J gene is TRBJ2-3, the V gene TRBV27, with D maybe TRBD1 (5 bases). This CDR3 spans 14 amino acids. In germline, CDR1 is MNHEY, CDR2 SMNVEV (reference sequence). V was trimmed by 6 bases and J by 3 bases, leaving 13 bases between them. As DNA, the CDR3 is TGTGCCAGCAGCCGAGTGCCAGGGACAGATACGCAGTATTTT. It translates to CASSRVPGTDTQYF.

The gene calls are TRBV28 and TRBJ2-7, with D perhaps matching TRBD1 or TRBD2 (5 bases each). Germline V gene lookup returns CDR1 MDHEN and CDR2 SYDVKM. V was pared by 7 bases and J by 6 bases, with 19 bases between. The CDR3 is 14 amino acids. CDR3 in amino acids: CASKSKTGRLEQYF. The CDR3 DNA reads TGTGCCAGCAAGTCTAAAACGGGACGGCTCGAGCAGTACTTC. Based on the CDR3 plus reference TRBV28 and TRBJ2-7, the full variable domain is DVKVTQSSRYLVKRTGEKVFLECVQDMDHENMFWYRQDPGLGLRLIYFSYDVKMKEKGDIPEGYSVSREKKERFSLILESASTNQTSMYLCASKSKTGRLEQYFGPGTRLTVT.

The chain carries TRBV29-1 and TRBJ1-1, with D perhaps TRBD1 (5 bases). V lost 7 bases, J lost 1 base, and 10 bases lay in between. Germline V gives CDR1 SQVTM, CDR2 ANQGSEA. This CDR3 has 12 amino acids. The CDR3 region is CSAQGTNTEAFF. The CDR3 region has the DNA TGCAGCGCCCAGGGTACGAACACTGAAGCTTTCTTT.

The table lists this clonotype with many counts. The gene calls are TRBV4-3 and TRBJ2-7, with no clear D. This CDR3 has 13 amino acids. Trimming took off 3 bases at V and 2 bases at J, with 8 bases between the two ends. Germline CDR1 LGHNA, CDR2 YSLEER. The DNA for the CDR3 is TGCGCCAGCAGCCAGACCCGGGCCTACGAGCAGTACTTC. It translates to CASSQTRAYEQYF.

This clonotype showed up just a few times. The V and J genes are TRBV3-1 and TRBJ2-1; D possibly corresponds to TRBD1 (5 bases). V lost 6 bases, J lost 9 bases, and 24 bases lay in between. The V gene's germline CDR1 is LGHDT and CDR2 YNNKEL (reference sequence). The CDR3 covers 16 residues. CDR3 region: CASRTLGRDGFSEQFF. The CDR3 DNA is TGTGCCAGCAGAACTCTGGGCAGGGATGGCTTCAGTGAGCAGTTCTTC.

This clonotype showed up many times. This chain connects TRBV7-9 to TRBJ1-2; weak D call: TRBD1 (5 bases). Germline-derived CDR1 and CDR2 are SEHNR and FQNEAQ (reference sequence). The CDR3 totals 14 residues. Trimming shortened V by 7 bases and J by 6 bases, and 18 bases separated the two germline ends. This CDR3 is CASTRPTEGHGYTF. The CDR3 nucleotides read TGTGCCAGCACGAGGCCGACAGAGGGGCATGGCTACACCTTC.

V gene TRBV28 combines with J gene TRBJ2-7; D may be TRBD1 (6 bases). V was trimmed by 5 bases and J by 6 bases, leaving 17 bases between them. The CDR3 spans 14 residues. Germline-derived CDR1 and CDR2 are MDHEN and SYDVKM. The CDR3 reads CASSSGQTWIEQYF. As DNA, the CDR3 is TGTGCCAGCAGTAGCGGACAGACCTGGATCGAGCAGTACTTC.

This clonotype showed up many times. J is TRBJ2-2 and V is TRBV7-9; 8 nucleotides agree with TRBD1. Germline loops: CDR1 SEHNR, CDR2 FQNEAQ (reference sequence). The CDR3 runs 15 residues. With 2 bases clipped from V and 6 bases from J, the junction kept 5 bases outside the gene matches. This CDR3 is CASSLPTGDPGELFF. The CDR3 region has the DNA TGTGCCAGCAGCTTACCGACAGGGGACCCCGGGGAGCTGTTTTTT.

This sequence joins TRBV6-1 and TRBJ2-7; TRBD2 matches 14 bases. V gave up 7 bases and J gave up 6 bases; unmatched junction bases: 5. This CDR3 spans 14 amino acids. Per germline, CDR1 MNHNS and CDR2 SASEGT. CDR3 sequence: CASTGTSGRGEQYF. CDR3 nucleotide sequence: TGTGCCAGCACCGGGACTAGCGGGAGAGGCGAGCAGTACTTC.